The present TCR beta chain was sequenced within a study of early T cells in non-severe SARS-CoV-2 infection. The overall study: RNA in bulk from unsorted whole blood was sequenced, and chains were unpaired.

Comment on this clonotype: Its antigen is still unknown.

TCRdb fed the 5' RACE reads into MiXCR, producing one record per CDR3 protein. The data show roughly 54,000 distinct CDR3 sequences, about 12% seen once. Study observations and caveats: A preference for anti-spike CD8 responses marked VDJdb matching, which missed private and CD4 specificities.

Germline trimming cut 10 bases from V and 4 bases from J; bases unmatched to any gene: 8. Germline V gene data show CDR1 as SNHLY and CDR2 as FYNNEI. The CDR3 has 14 residues. This clonotype originated in an adult who was a healthcare worker with PCR-confirmed SARS-CoV-2 infection or an uninfected control (not recorded which). The chain recombines TRBV2 with TRBJ2-2, with 8 nucleotides matching TRBD1. Sequencing used whole blood. CDR3 in DNA: TGTGCCAAAGGACAGGGAATTGGCACCGGGGAGCTGTTTTTT. Protein product: CAKGQGIGTGELFF.